This TCR beta chain was identified during a study of control samples from healthy donors and cancer patients. Assay: immunoSEQ multiplex PCR; the TCRdb copy retains only in-frame clones and omits some. In total, the table holds 150,000 to 200,000 clones. Sequenced sample: blood. The receptor was isolated from a woman younger than 45 in good health.

The CDR3 bases are TGTGCCAGTCGGGGACAGGGGATCACAGATACGCAGTATTTT. Protein product: CASRGQGITDTQYF. V and J are TRBV19 and TRBJ2-3; 10 nucleotides align to TRBD1. The trim removed 8 bases at V and 2 bases at J, leaving 4 bases unmatched. Germline loops: CDR1 LNHDA, CDR2 SQIVND (reference sequence). This CDR3 has 14 residues.